This T cell receptor beta chain emerged from a study of shared clonotypes between healthy human individuals. Splitting of CD4+ cells produced CD45RA+ naive and CD45RA-negative memory subsets. The study ran the assay at deep level. Sequencing used immunoSEQ multiplex PCR; TCRdb keeps in-frame clones, though not all of them. The profile shows 2 million or so clones, 85% to 95% of them singletons. The CDR3 extends over 16 amino acids. Trimming shortened V by 4 bases and J by 1 base, and 15 bases separated the two germline ends. Per germline, CDR1 SGHTA and CDR2 FQGNSA. The receptor comes from a man aged 18 to 30 in good health. The sample was naive CD4+ T cells sorted from blood. Documented subset: CD45RA+ positively selected. This sequence joins TRBV7-2 and TRBJ2-3; D is perhaps TRBD1 or TRBD2 (6 bases each). The CDR3 sequence is CASSSLRGEGTDTQYF. CDR3 in DNA: TGTGCCAGCAGCTCCCTGAGGGGGGAGGGCACAGATACGCAGTATTTT.